One sample yielded the 16 T cell receptor beta chains listed below, sequenced in a study of CD8 T cells in Susac syndrome. Random hexamers served to reverse transcribe roughly 0.5 to 1 ug RNA. TCRdb called the immunoSEQ multiplex PCR reads again in MiXCR, with one record for every CDR3 protein. The sample lists 150,000 to 180,000 distinct CDR3 sequences; roughly 96% were seen once. Sequencing was carried out using CD4+ T cells from PBMCs. Source of these receptors: a human donor with Susac syndrome.

This clonotype was detected only once. V and J are TRBV4-3 and TRBJ2-2; D tentatively reads TRBD1 or TRBD2 (6 bases each). Germline-derived CDR1 and CDR2 are LGHNA and YSLEER. The V and J ends lost 0 bases and 1 base respectively, with 9 bases between them. The CDR3 loop spans 16 amino acids. CDR3 protein: CASSQEGGLNTGELFF. CDR3 coding DNA: TGCGCCAGCAGCCAAGAGGGGGGCCTGAACACCGGGGAGCTGTTTTTT.

V usage is TRBV4-3 and J usage is TRBJ1-2; perhaps TRBD1 as D (6 bases). This CDR3 spans 17 amino acids. V was pared by 0 bases and J by 1 base, with 15 bases between. CDR1 and CDR2 (germline): LGHNA, YSLEER. The CDR3 region is CASSQEWGHTNNYGYTF. The CDR3 coding sequence is TGCGCCAGCAGCCAAGAATGGGGACACACAAATAACTATGGCTACACCTTC.

This rearrangement joins TRBV29-1 to TRBJ2-3; TRBD1 might be the D (5 bases). V was cut by 0 bases and J by 6 bases, with 16 bases left in between. Germline V gene lookup returns CDR1 SQVTM and CDR2 ANQGSEA. The CDR3 consists of 15 residues. CDR3 amino acids: CSVEDSPQGWDTQYF. The CDR3 coding sequence is TGCAGCGTTGAAGATTCACCCCAGGGTTGGGATACGCAGTATTTT.

This clonotype was found a few times. The J gene is TRBJ2-1, the V gene TRBV5-6; D might be TRBD2 (6 bases). Trimming stripped 4 bases from V and 10 bases from J, with 12 bases between. The CDR3 extends over 12 amino acids. Germline V lookup: CDR1 SGHDT, CDR2 YYEEEE. CDR3 sequence (DNA): TGTGCCAGCAGCCCCACAGGAGGGGAGCAGTTCTTC. Its protein product is CASSPTGGEQFF.

The V gene is TRBV12-3 or TRBV12-4, the J gene TRBJ2-1, with 10 bases that match TRBD2. V shed 6 bases, J shed 2 bases, and the junction held 4 bases outside the gene matches. CDR3 length: 15 residues. CDR3: CASRSSGGPYNEQFF. The CDR3 DNA is TGTGCCAGCAGGTCTAGCGGGGGCCCCTACAATGAGCAGTTCTTC.

The chain has TRBV27 and TRBJ1-2, with D unresolved. The CDR3 has 13 amino acids. Germline V gene lookup returns CDR1 MNHEY and CDR2 SMNVEV (reference sequence). V lost 2 bases, J lost 4 bases, and 8 bases lay in between. The CDR3 nucleotides read TGTGCCAGCAGTTTAATCTCCGGCTATGGCTACACCTTC. Amino acids: CASSLISGYGYTF.

V usage is TRBV29-1 and J usage is TRBJ2-5; weak D call: TRBD2 (5 bases). The CDR3 runs to 12 residues. V was pared by 4 bases and J by 6 bases, with 12 bases between. CDR1 SQVTM and CDR2 ANQGSEA come from the germline V gene. The CDR3 spells CSVGPSIQTQYF. The CDR3 DNA reads TGCAGCGTTGGTCCTAGCATCCAGACCCAGTACTTC.

This chain connects TRBV25-1 to TRBJ1-6; 11 bases are a match to TRBD1. Germline CDR1 and CDR2: MGHDK and SYGVNS. J gave up 6 bases and V 7 bases, and 2 bases lay outside the gene matches. The CDR3 loop spans 14 amino acids. CDR3 protein: CASKGTGGNSPLHF. The CDR3 nucleotides read TGTGCCAGCAAGGGGACAGGGGGTAATTCACCCCTCCACTTT.

This rearrangement joins TRBV2 to TRBJ1-1, with D tentatively TRBD1 (5 bases). This CDR3 region has 15 residues. The germline gives CDR1 SNHLY, CDR2 FYNNEI. Trimming removed 8 bases at V and 6 bases at J, with 22 bases between. The CDR3, as DNA: TGTGCCAGCGGGCGGGACTCCTTAGTAGGGGCTGAAGCTTTCTTT. It specifies CASGRDSLVGAEAFF.

V gene TRBV29-1 combines with J gene TRBJ2-7, with 10 bases aligning to TRBD1. This CDR3 contains 13 residues. Germline trimming cut 7 bases from V and 3 bases from J; bases unmatched to any gene: 6. CDR1 is SQVTM, CDR2 ANQGSEA, per germline. CDR3: CSASDRGLYEQYF. The CDR3 coding sequence is TGCAGCGCATCCGACAGGGGGCTCTACGAGCAGTACTTC.

The chain recombines TRBV7-9 with TRBJ1-2; D gene ambiguous. The V and J ends lost 0 bases and 0 bases respectively, with 8 bases between them. CDR1 is SEHNR and CDR2 is FQNEAQ in the germline V gene (reference sequence). The CDR3 is 15 amino acids. CDR3 nucleotide sequence: TGTGCCAGCAGCTTAGCGGACGGGGCTAACTATGGCTACACCTTC. This sequence encodes CASSLADGANYGYTF. Complete variable domain (other parts from reference TRBV7-9 and TRBJ1-2): DTGVSQNPRHKITKRGQNVTFRCDPISEHNRLYWYRQTLGQGPEFLTYFQNEAQLEKSRLLSDRFSAERPKGSFSTLEIQRTEQGDSAMYLCASSLADGANYGYTFGSGTRLTVV.

The V call is TRBV12-3 or TRBV12-4, the J call TRBJ2-5; TRBD1 is a possible D gene (5 bases). This CDR3 comprises 12 residues. V lost 2 bases, J lost 7 bases, and 8 bases lay in between. CDR3 nucleotide sequence: TGTGCCAGCAGTTTAAACAGGTGGACCCAGTACTTC. Amino acids: CASSLNRWTQYF.

The genes are TRBV14 and TRBJ1-1; D remains unclear. V was shortened by 4 bases and J by 1 base, with 13 bases between the two germline ends. Germline V CDR1 and CDR2: SGHDN, FVKESK. The CDR3 loop spans 15 amino acids. CDR3 protein: CASSPGMTWNTEAFF. Here the CDR3 DNA reads TGTGCCAGCAGCCCCGGGATGACTTGGAACACTGAAGCTTTCTTT.

This chain connects TRBV20-1 to TRBJ1-2, with 7 nucleotides matching TRBD1. The CDR3 has 12 amino acids. V lost 6 bases to trimming and J lost 7 bases; unmatched junction nucleotides: 8. Germline lookup yields CDR1 DFQATT and CDR2 SNEGSKA (reference sequence). CDR3 sequence reads: CSARDRQSGYTF. The CDR3 bases are TGCAGTGCAAGGGACAGACAAAGTGGCTACACCTTC.

CDR3 sequence (DNA): TGCAGTGCTACACCGGGCCTCTCTCGCCTCTACACAGATACGCAGTATTTT. This codes for CSATPGLSRLYTDTQYF. The chain is built from TRBV20-1 and TRBJ2-3; no clear D. Germline CDR1 reads DFQATT; CDR2 reads SNEGSKA (reference sequence). Trimming cost V 4 bases and J 2 bases, with 22 bases left between them. The length of the CDR3 is 17 residues.

The chain combines TRBV20-1 with TRBJ1-1; 9 nucleotides line up with TRBD1. Germline V gene data show CDR1 as DFQATT and CDR2 as SNEGSKA (reference sequence). Trimming at V came to 1 base and at J to 1 base, leaving 4 bases not matched to a gene. CDR3 length equals 15 residues. The CDR3 region has the DNA TGCAGTGCTAGAGTAGTGGACAGGGGGAACACTGAAGCTTTCTTT. It is translated as CSARVVDRGNTEAFF.